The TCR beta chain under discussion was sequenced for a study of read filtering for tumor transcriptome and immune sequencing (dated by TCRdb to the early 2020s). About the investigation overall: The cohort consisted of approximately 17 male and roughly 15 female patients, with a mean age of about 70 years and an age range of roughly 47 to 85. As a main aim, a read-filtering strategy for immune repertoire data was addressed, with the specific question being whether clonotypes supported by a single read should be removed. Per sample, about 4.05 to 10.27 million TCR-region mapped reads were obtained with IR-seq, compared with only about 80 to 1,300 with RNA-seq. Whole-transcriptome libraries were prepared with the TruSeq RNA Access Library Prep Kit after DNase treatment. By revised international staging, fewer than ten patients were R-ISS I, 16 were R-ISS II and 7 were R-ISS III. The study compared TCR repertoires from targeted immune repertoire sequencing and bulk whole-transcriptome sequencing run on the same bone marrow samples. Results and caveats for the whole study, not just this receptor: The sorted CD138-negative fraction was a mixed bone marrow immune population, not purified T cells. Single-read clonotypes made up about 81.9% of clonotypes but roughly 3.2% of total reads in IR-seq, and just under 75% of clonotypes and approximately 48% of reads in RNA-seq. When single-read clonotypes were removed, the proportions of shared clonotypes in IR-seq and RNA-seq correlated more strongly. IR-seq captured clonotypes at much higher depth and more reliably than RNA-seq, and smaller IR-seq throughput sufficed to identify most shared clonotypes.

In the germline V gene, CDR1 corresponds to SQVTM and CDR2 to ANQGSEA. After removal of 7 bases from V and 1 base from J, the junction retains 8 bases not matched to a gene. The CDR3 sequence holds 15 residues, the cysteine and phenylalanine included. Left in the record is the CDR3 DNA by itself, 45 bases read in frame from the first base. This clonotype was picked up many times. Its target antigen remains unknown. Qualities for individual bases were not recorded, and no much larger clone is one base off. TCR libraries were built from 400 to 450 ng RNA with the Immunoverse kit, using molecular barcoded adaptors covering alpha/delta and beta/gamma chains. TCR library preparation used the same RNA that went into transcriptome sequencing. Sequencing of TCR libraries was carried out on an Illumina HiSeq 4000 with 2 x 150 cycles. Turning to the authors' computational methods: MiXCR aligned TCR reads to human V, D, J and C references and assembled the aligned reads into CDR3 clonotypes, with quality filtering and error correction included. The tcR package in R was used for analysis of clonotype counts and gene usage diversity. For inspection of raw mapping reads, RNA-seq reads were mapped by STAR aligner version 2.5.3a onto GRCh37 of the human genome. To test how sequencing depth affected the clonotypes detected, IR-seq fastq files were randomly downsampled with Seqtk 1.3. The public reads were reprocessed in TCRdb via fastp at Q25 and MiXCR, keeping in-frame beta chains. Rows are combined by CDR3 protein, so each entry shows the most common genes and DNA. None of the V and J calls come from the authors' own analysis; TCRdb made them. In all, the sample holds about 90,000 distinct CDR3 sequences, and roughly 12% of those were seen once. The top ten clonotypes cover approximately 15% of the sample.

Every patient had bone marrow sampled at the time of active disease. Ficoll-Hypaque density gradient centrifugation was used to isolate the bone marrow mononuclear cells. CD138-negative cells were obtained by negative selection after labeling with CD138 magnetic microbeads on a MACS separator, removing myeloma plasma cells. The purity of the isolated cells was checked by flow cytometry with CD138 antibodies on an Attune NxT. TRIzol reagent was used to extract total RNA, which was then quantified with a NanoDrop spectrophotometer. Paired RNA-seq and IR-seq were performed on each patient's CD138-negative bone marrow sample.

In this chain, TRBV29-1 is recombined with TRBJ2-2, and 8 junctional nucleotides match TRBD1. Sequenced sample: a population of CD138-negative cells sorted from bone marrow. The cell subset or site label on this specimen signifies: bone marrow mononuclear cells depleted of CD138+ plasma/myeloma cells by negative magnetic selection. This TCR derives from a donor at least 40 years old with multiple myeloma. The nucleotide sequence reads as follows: TGCAGCGGTACACCGGGACAGGAGAACACCGGGGAGCTGTTTTTT. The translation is CSGTPGQENTGELFF.